One sample yielded the 3 T cell receptor beta chains listed below, sequenced in a study of cytomegalovirus exposure and HLA in healthy donors. The PCR made use of 60 Vbeta and 13 Jbeta primers. Libraries were prepared by immunoSEQ multiplex PCR; TCRdb keeps only in-frame clonotypes and omits some of them. The sample carries around 200,000 clones, less than 85% recorded once. The sequenced sample was PBMCs. Every receptor here comes from a girl aged 2 to 10 in good health and CMV-seronegative.

The V and J genes are TRBV18 and TRBJ1-4; D is uncertain. CDR3 length: 15 amino acids. With 3 bases removed from V and 1 base from J, the gap between germline ends came to 9 bases. Looked up from germline, CDR1 is KGHSH and CDR2 is LQKENI. The CDR3 loop is CASSPGLQTNEKLFF. CDR3 bases: TGTGCCAGCTCACCCGGACTGCAAACTAATGAAAAACTGTTTTTT.

This chain links TRBV10-2 with TRBJ2-7; 11 positions match TRBD2. This CDR3 is built from 17 residues. Germline lookup yields CDR1 WSHSY and CDR2 SAAADI. Germline trimming cut 2 bases from V and 3 bases from J; bases unmatched to any gene: 9. The CDR3, as DNA: TGCGCCAGCAGTGAGCCTAGCGGGGGGTCGACTTTCTACGAGCAGTACTTC. Amino acids: CASSEPSGGSTFYEQYF.

The chain carries TRBV4-1 and TRBJ2-7; TRBD2 is a possible D gene (6 bases). Germline CDR1 MGHRA, CDR2 YSYEKL. V gave up 4 bases and J gave up 3 bases, with 13 bases separating them. The CDR3 is 14 residues long. The CDR3 sequence: CASSRGDSYYEQYF. In nucleotides, the CDR3 is TGCGCCAGCAGCCGAGGGGACTCCTACTACGAGCAGTACTTC.